This TCR beta chain was captured in a study of cytomegalovirus exposure and HLA in healthy donors. Study-wide results and limits: Confirmation in vitro established that three CMV-associated chains were specific for CMV antigens.

The PCR was carried out with 60 Vbeta primers and 13 Jbeta primers. Sequencing was performed with immunoSEQ multiplex PCR; in TCRdb, only in-frame clones are kept and a portion is missing. The sample holds about 180,000 clones, about 79% seen once. V lost 2 bases, J lost 10 bases, and 6 bases stayed unmatched. Germline CDR1 SGHTA, CDR2 FQGTGA. The CDR3 is 15 amino acids. Concerning this clone itself: Its antigen is still unknown.

Sequences were obtained from PBMCs. The sequence was obtained from a man aged 18 to 29 in good health and CMV-seronegative. This chain links TRBV7-3 with TRBJ2-1; 12 positions match TRBD2. This CDR3 reads CASSLQLAGGNEQFF. The CDR3 DNA sequence: TGTGCCAGCAGCTTACAACTAGCGGGGGGCAACGAGCAGTTCTTC.